This T cell receptor (beta chain) was retrieved from a study of cytomegalovirus exposure and HLA in healthy donors. Study outcomes and limitations: A later analysis found common viral pathogens apparently linked to several of the most significant clusters. The authors judged a highly shared variant cluster likely a sequencing artifact.

Only one count was recorded for this clone. What it recognizes is unknown. The primer mix had 60 Vbeta and 13 Jbeta primers. The data were produced by immunoSEQ multiplex PCR, yet TCRdb's version contains in-frame clones alone and is incomplete. The sample shows under 200,000 clones, around 80% of them seen only once. Sequencing was carried out using PBMCs. The sequence derives from a girl under 18 in good health and CMV-seropositive.

The CDR3: CASSLDRDTEAFF. The CDR3 DNA reads TGTGCCAGCAGCCTCGACAGGGACACTGAAGCTTTCTTT. The chain links TRBV7-8 to TRBJ1-1; 7 bases align to TRBD1. This CDR3 has 13 residues. J gave up 3 bases and V 5 bases, and 3 bases lay outside the gene matches. Germline CDR1 reads SGHVS; CDR2 reads FQNEAQ.